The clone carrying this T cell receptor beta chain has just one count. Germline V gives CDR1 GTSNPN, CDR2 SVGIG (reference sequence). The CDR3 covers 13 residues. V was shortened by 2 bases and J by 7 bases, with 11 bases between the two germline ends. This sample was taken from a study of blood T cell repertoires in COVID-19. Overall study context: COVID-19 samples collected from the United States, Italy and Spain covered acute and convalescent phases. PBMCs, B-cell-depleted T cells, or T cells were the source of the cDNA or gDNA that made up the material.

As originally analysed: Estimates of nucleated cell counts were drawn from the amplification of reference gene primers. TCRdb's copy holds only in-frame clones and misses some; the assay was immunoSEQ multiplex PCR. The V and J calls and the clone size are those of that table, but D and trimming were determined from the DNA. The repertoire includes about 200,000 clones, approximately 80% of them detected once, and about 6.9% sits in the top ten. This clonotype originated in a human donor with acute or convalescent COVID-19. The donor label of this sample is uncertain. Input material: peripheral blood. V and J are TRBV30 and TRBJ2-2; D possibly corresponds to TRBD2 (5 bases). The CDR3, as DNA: TGTGCCTGGAGTTCCGCCGGGAACGGGGAGCTGTTTTTT. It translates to CAWSSAGNGELFF. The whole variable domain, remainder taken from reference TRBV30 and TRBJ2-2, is SQTIHQWPATLVQPVGSPLSLECTVEGTSNPNLYWYRQAAGRGLQLLFYSVGIGQISSEVPQNLSASRPQDRQFILSSKKLLLSDSGFYLCAWSSAGNGELFFGEGSRLTVL.